These T cell receptor beta chains were read from a single sample in a study of T-cell reconstitution after alpha-beta-depleted transplantation in children. In TCRdb, the PCR reads were re-called with MiXCR into one record per CDR3 protein. The table records about 200,000 distinct CDR3 sequences, 6.3% of them present only once. Sequences were derived from PBMCs, sampled before TCRalphabeta/CD19-depleted stem cell transplant. The receptors were sampled from a girl under three years old with combined immunodeficiency, due to receive a stem cell transplant. CDR3s include the opening cysteine and the closing phenylalanine or tryptophan. Fields, in order: J gene, D gene, V gene, CDR3 length, clone size, CDR3 DNA, CDR3 protein. D genes are given only for firm matches. The size field is filled for only some rows; it gives once, few, many or a size class.

j_gene: TRBJ2-1
d_gene: TRBD2
v_gene: TRBV30
len: 12
abundance: few
CDR3nt: TGTGCCTGGGGTCTAGCGGGGAATGAGCAGTTCTTC
CDR3aa: CAWGLAGNEQFF

j_gene: TRBJ2-1
d_gene: .
v_gene: TRBV18
len: 19
abundance: .
CDR3nt: TGTGCCAGCTCACCACTATTTCCCGGGCCTTCGAGCTCCTACAATGAGCAGTTCTTC
CDR3aa: CASSPLFPGPSSSYNEQFF

j_gene: TRBJ2-1
d_gene: TRBD2
v_gene: TRBV29-1
len: 18
abundance: many
CDR3nt: TGCAGCGTTGAAGATATGAGGCTTTTGAGCGGGAGGGCCAATGAGCAGTTCTTC
CDR3aa: CSVEDMRLLSGRANEQFF

j_gene: TRBJ2-1
d_gene: .
v_gene: TRBV27
len: 16
abundance: many
CDR3nt: TGTGCCAGCAGTTTCCTCCCGGGTCGCCTCAGGGATGAGCAGTTCTTC
CDR3aa: CASSFLPGRLRDEQFF

j_gene: TRBJ2-2
d_gene: .
v_gene: TRBV5-5
len: 18
abundance: many
CDR3nt: TGTGCCAGCAGCTTACTCGGTGCTTACTCTTTGATTGGCGGGGAGCTGTTTTTT
CDR3aa: CASSLLGAYSLIGGELFF

j_gene: TRBJ2-3
d_gene: .
v_gene: TRBV20-1
len: 13
abundance: many
CDR3nt: TGCAGTGTAACCGACTCAGGCACAGATACGCAGTATTTT
CDR3aa: CSVTDSGTDTQYF

j_gene: TRBJ2-1
d_gene: .
v_gene: TRBV7-6
len: 14
abundance: few
CDR3nt: TGTGCCAGCAGCCTCTGGCAGGGTTCAGGTGAGCAGTTCTTC
CDR3aa: CASSLWQGSGEQFF

j_gene: TRBJ2-3
d_gene: .
v_gene: TRBV7-3
len: 18
abundance: .
CDR3nt: TGTGCCAGCAGCTTACCAGCAGGGGGGGACAGGCAGACAGATACGCAGTATTTT
CDR3aa: CASSLPAGGDRQTDTQYF

j_gene: TRBJ2-7
d_gene: TRBD2
v_gene: TRBV29-1
len: 13
abundance: .
CDR3nt: TGCAGCGTTTTGGGGGGGATAACCTACGAGCAGTACTTC
CDR3aa: CSVLGGITYEQYF

j_gene: TRBJ1-6
d_gene: .
v_gene: TRBV6-6
len: 11
abundance: few
CDR3nt: TGTGCCAGCAGCCCGGATAAGTCCCTCCACTTT
CDR3aa: CASSPDKSLHF

j_gene: TRBJ2-7
d_gene: .
v_gene: TRBV6-5
len: 15
abundance: many
CDR3nt: TGTGCCAGCAGTTACGGTTTCGGACAGTCCTACGAGCAGTACTTC
CDR3aa: CASSYGFGQSYEQYF

j_gene: TRBJ2-2
d_gene: TRBD2
v_gene: TRBV7-8
len: 18
abundance: many
CDR3nt: TGTGCCAGCAGCCAATTCCTGACTAGCGGAGCCAACACCGGGGAGCTGTTTTTT
CDR3aa: CASSQFLTSGANTGELFF

j_gene: TRBJ2-1
d_gene: .
v_gene: TRBV20-1
len: 12
abundance: many
CDR3nt: TGCAGTGCTAGAGAAACCTTGGCTGAGCAGTTCTTC
CDR3aa: CSARETLAEQFF

j_gene: TRBJ1-5
d_gene: .
v_gene: TRBV12-3/TRBV12-4
len: 12
abundance: .
CDR3nt: TGTGCCAGCAGCCCTCAACAACAGCCCCAGCATTTT
CDR3aa: CASSPQQQPQHF

j_gene: TRBJ2-1
d_gene: .
v_gene: TRBV7-8
len: 15
abundance: many
CDR3nt: TGTGCCAGCAGCTTACGCTTGAGCTCCTACAATGAGCAGTTCTTC
CDR3aa: CASSLRLSSYNEQFF

j_gene: TRBJ1-5
d_gene: .
v_gene: TRBV20-1
len: 13
abundance: medium-sized
CDR3nt: TGCAGTGCTAGAATTTCAGGGGATCAGCCCCAGCATTTT
CDR3aa: CSARISGDQPQHF

j_gene: TRBJ2-7
d_gene: .
v_gene: TRBV4-2
len: 16
abundance: many
CDR3nt: TGTGCCAGCAGCCAAGTTTTTGGGGGCGATACCTACGAGCAGTACTTC
CDR3aa: CASSQVFGGDTYEQYF

j_gene: TRBJ2-1
d_gene: .
v_gene: TRBV6-2/TRBV6-3
len: 15
abundance: many
CDR3nt: TGTGCCAGCAGTTACTCGGCTTCCGGATACAATGAGCAGTTCTTC
CDR3aa: CASSYSASGYNEQFF

j_gene: TRBJ2-7
d_gene: .
v_gene: TRBV13
len: 15
abundance: many
CDR3nt: TGTGCCAGCAGCTTGGGGACTTCGAGCTCCTACGAGCAGTACTTC
CDR3aa: CASSLGTSSSYEQYF

j_gene: TRBJ2-5
d_gene: .
v_gene: TRBV29-1
len: 11
abundance: many
CDR3nt: TGCAGCACCAGGGGGGGGGAGACCCAGTACTTC
CDR3aa: CSTRGGETQYF

j_gene: TRBJ2-1
d_gene: TRBD2
v_gene: TRBV30
len: 14
abundance: .
CDR3nt: TGTGCCTGGAGTGATACTAGCGGGGGACATGAGCAGTTCTTC
CDR3aa: CAWSDTSGGHEQFF

j_gene: TRBJ2-1
d_gene: .
v_gene: TRBV7-2
len: 18
abundance: many
CDR3nt: TGTGCCAGCAGCTTATCGGCAAATGGTATGAGCTCCTACAATGAGCAGTTCTTC
CDR3aa: CASSLSANGMSSYNEQFF

j_gene: TRBJ2-2
d_gene: TRBD2
v_gene: TRBV29-1
len: 13
abundance: many
CDR3nt: TGCAGCGTTGGACAGCGGGGGTTCGGGGAGCTGTTTTTT
CDR3aa: CSVGQRGFGELFF

j_gene: TRBJ2-7
d_gene: TRBD1
v_gene: TRBV4-1
len: 13
abundance: many
CDR3nt: TGCGCCAGCAGCCAAAGACAGGGCTACGAGCAGTACTTC
CDR3aa: CASSQRQGYEQYF

j_gene: TRBJ2-1
d_gene: .
v_gene: TRBV4-3
len: 19
abundance: many
CDR3nt: TGCGCCAGCAGCCAAGATCGAAGGCGGGCCGATCTCGCCTACAATGAGCAGTTCTTC
CDR3aa: CASSQDRRRADLAYNEQFF

j_gene: TRBJ1-5
d_gene: .
v_gene: TRBV27
len: 15
abundance: few
CDR3nt: TGTGCCAGCAGTTTGGGGTCAGGGATCAATCAGCCCCAGCATTTT
CDR3aa: CASSLGSGINQPQHF